This TCR beta chain was sequenced during a study of vaccination and CD4 T cells after COVID-19. The treatment here: roughly nine-day PBMC culture with coronavirus spike peptide pools or control peptides (ViraFEST assay). The dates of positive PCR tests extended from March through December 2020 and came before the US Alpha, Beta and Delta variants. The V segment lost 5 bases and the J segment 15 bases; nucleotides outside the gene matches: 14. Germline values: CDR1 MNHNS, CDR2 SASEGT. This CDR3 has 14 amino acids. With the Oncomine TCR Beta short-read assay, DNA from cultured CD4+ T cells was sequenced. MiXCR was run by TCRdb on the PCR reads, yielding one entry per CDR3 protein. The table includes 22,000 or so distinct CDR3 sequences, about two fifths detected once. Details on this clonotype: The antigen is not known.

This receptor was obtained from a human donor who had recovered from COVID-19. The sequenced material came from CD4+ T cells from blood, cultured in vitro. V gene TRBV6-1 combines with J gene TRBJ2-1, with 9 bases identical to TRBD2. The CDR3 sequence is CASSLRTSAGSGFF. The CDR3 nucleotides are TGTGCCAGCAGTCTGCGGACTAGCGCCGGGTCCGGGTTCTTC.